These 30 T cell receptor beta chains share one sample of origin, sequenced in a study of blood T cell repertoires in COVID-19. The repertoire was sequenced with immunoSEQ multiplex PCR; TCRdb's copy has only in-frame clones and lacks some. This table holds hundreds of thousands of clones, more than 80% found once. The sample was peripheral blood. The origin of the receptors is a woman younger than 45 with active or convalescent COVID-19.

This chain joins TRBV3-1 (or the pseudogene TRBV3-2) and TRBJ1-3; D might be TRBD1 (5 bases). CDR1 and CDR2 from the germline V gene are LGHDT and YNNKEL (reference sequence). The CDR3 spans 15 residues. The ends were cut back, 3 bases at V and 3 bases at J, with 12 bases in the middle. This chain's CDR3 is CASSHVVRVGNTIYF. The CDR3, as DNA: TGTGCCAGCAGCCACGTCGTCAGGGTTGGAAACACCATATATTTT.

The rearrangement joins TRBV30 to TRBJ1-6; perhaps TRBD1 as D (5 bases). Trimming shortened V by 0 bases and J by 8 bases, and 14 bases separated the two germline ends. Germline CDR1 reads GTSNPN; CDR2 reads SVGIG (reference sequence). There are 15 residues in the CDR3. The CDR3 protein is CAWSVLAAGDSPLHF. In nucleotides, the CDR3 is TGTGCCTGGAGTGTACTGGCGGCGGGGGATTCACCCCTCCACTTT.

This clone appeared many times. The genes are TRBV4-1 and TRBJ1-1; D is unclear. CDR3 length: 14 amino acids. Germline V gene data show CDR1 as MGHRA and CDR2 as YSYEKL. V was clipped by 0 bases and J by 6 bases, with 11 bases between them. This CDR3 is CASSQDAGIPEAFF. Here the CDR3 DNA reads TGCGCCAGCAGCCAAGATGCGGGTATACCTGAAGCTTTCTTT.

A single count supports this clone. The V call is TRBV19, the J call TRBJ1-1; D gene uncertain. The ends were cut back, 5 bases at V and 5 bases at J, with 12 bases in the middle. The CDR3 extends over 13 amino acids. Looked up from germline, CDR1 is LNHDA and CDR2 is SQIVND (reference sequence). The CDR3 is CASSASVATEAFF. In nucleotides, the CDR3 is TGTGCCAGTAGTGCATCGGTTGCGACTGAAGCTTTCTTT.

The chain uses TRBV5-4 and TRBJ2-1; the match to TRBD2 covers 10 bases. V lost 5 bases, J lost 6 bases, and 8 bases stayed unmatched. CDR1 is SGHNT, CDR2 YYREEE, per germline (reference sequence). CDR3 length: 15 residues. In DNA, the CDR3 is TGTGCCAGCAGTACAGGACTAGCGGATACCAATGAGCAGTTCTTC. Protein sequence: CASSTGLADTNEQFF.

The chain employs TRBV30 and TRBJ2-1; D gene ambiguous. CDR3 length equals 12 residues. The germline V gene encodes CDR1 GTSNPN and CDR2 SVGIG (reference sequence). V dropped 3 bases and J dropped 0 bases, with 3 bases sitting between them. The chain's CDR3 is CAWRRSYNEQFF. The CDR3 DNA reads as TGTGCCTGGAGGCGCTCCTACAATGAGCAGTTCTTC.

The gene calls are TRBV6-5 and TRBJ2-7, with 9 bases matching TRBD1. Germline-derived CDR1 and CDR2 are MNHEY and SVGAGI. V shed 11 bases and J 2 bases; nucleotides not matched to a gene: 7. The CDR3 runs 13 residues. This CDR3 reads CAGQGTSAYEQYF. CDR3 DNA sequence: TGTGCCGGACAGGGGACATCAGCCTACGAGCAGTACTTC.

This clone was seen a handful of times. J is TRBJ2-7 and V is TRBV10-1; D gene ambiguous. Germline CDR1 is WNHNN and CDR2 is SYGVQD (reference sequence). With 3 bases removed from V and 0 bases from J, the gap between germline ends came to 9 bases. CDR3 length: 14 amino acids. CDR3 amino acids: CASSDRRSSYEQYF. The CDR3 DNA reads TGCGCCAGCAGTGACCGCCGGAGCTCCTACGAGCAGTACTTC.

The V and J genes are TRBV5-1 and TRBJ2-2; D gene uncertain. Germline CDR1 SGHRS, CDR2 YFSETQ. This CDR3 is built from 16 residues. The germline V and J ends were trimmed by 1 base and 3 bases, with 13 bases remaining between them. The CDR3 here is CASSLQASQDTGELFF. The CDR3 bases are TGCGCCAGCAGCTTGCAGGCGAGTCAGGACACCGGGGAGCTGTTTTTT. Full variable domain (rest looked up from reference TRBV5-1 and TRBJ2-2): KAGVTQTPRYLIKTRGQQVTLSCSPISGHRSVSWYQQTPGQGLQFLFEYFSETQRNKGNFPGRFSGRQFSNSRSEMNVSTLELGDSALYLCASSLQASQDTGELFFGEGSRLTVL.

The chain employs TRBV10-3 and TRBJ1-2, with D possibly matching TRBD1 (5 bases). CDR3 length: 12 residues. CDR1 is ENHRY, CDR2 SYGVKD, per germline. The V end was cut by 2 bases, the J end by 8 bases, with 9 bases between. The CDR3 DNA reads TGTGCCATCAGTGAGGGGCAGGGAGGCTACACCTTC. Translating it yields CAISEGQGGYTF.

CDR3 sequence: CASSGTVINYGYTF. Here the CDR3 DNA reads TGTGCCAGCAGTGGGACAGTGATTAACTATGGCTACACCTTC. The chain joins TRBV2 to TRBJ1-2; TRBD1 is a possible D gene (6 bases). Germline CDR1 SNHLY, CDR2 FYNNEI. This CDR3 is 14 amino acids long. The V gene lost 4 bases and the J gene lost 1 base, with 10 bases spanning the gap.

The J gene is TRBJ2-3, the V gene TRBV11-2; 11 bases map to TRBD2. There are 17 residues in the CDR3. V lost 3 bases and J lost 0; bases outside the gene matches: 5. Germline CDR1 SGHAT, CDR2 FQNNGV. The CDR3 DNA is TGTGCCAGCAGCTTCCTAGCGGGAGGCTATAGCACAGATACGCAGTATTTT. Residues: CASSFLAGGYSTDTQYF.

The rearrangement joins TRBV29-1 to TRBJ1-2; possible D gene TRBD1, 6 bases. Trimming removed 2 bases at V and 6 bases at J, with 7 bases between. The length of the CDR3 is 11 residues. CDR1 is SQVTM, CDR2 ANQGSEA, per germline. CDR3 region: CSVEQGNGYTF. CDR3 DNA sequence: TGCAGCGTTGAACAGGGGAATGGCTACACCTTC.

The DNA for the CDR3 is TGTGCCAGCAGGGAGGCAGAATTGAACACTGAAGCTTTCTTT. Translating it yields CASREAELNTEAFF. This chain joins TRBV6-4 and TRBJ1-1; no clear D. The V gene lost 6 bases and the J gene lost 0 bases, with 11 bases spanning the gap. CDR1 is MRHNA, CDR2 SNTAGT, per germline. There are 14 residues in the CDR3.

The chain uses TRBV7-9 and TRBJ1-4, with TRBD1 matching over 9 bases. V was clipped by 6 bases and J by 5 bases; unmatched bases: 7. This CDR3 has 15 amino acids. In germline, CDR1 is SEHNR, CDR2 FQNEAQ (reference sequence). The DNA of the CDR3 is TGTGCCAGCAGTTTGACCGGGACAGGGAATGAAAAACTGTTTTTT. This translates into CASSLTGTGNEKLFF. Together with reference TRBV7-9 and TRBJ1-4, the CDR3 gives the full variable domain: DTGVSQNPRHKITKRGQNVTFRCDPISEHNRLYWYRQTLGQGPEFLTYFQNEAQLEKSRLLSDRFSAERPKGSFSTLEIQRTEQGDSAMYLCASSLTGTGNEKLFFGSGTQLSVL.

The chain links TRBV16 to TRBJ1-2; 10 nucleotides match TRBD1. V was clipped by 0 bases and J by 4 bases; unmatched bases: 11. Germline CDR1 KGHSY, CDR2 FQNENV. This CDR3 spans 18 amino acids. This CDR3 is CASSQSFAGDRGPYGYTF. The CDR3 bases are TGTGCCAGCAGCCAATCTTTTGCCGGGGACAGGGGACCCTATGGCTACACCTTC.

The chain links TRBV10-2 to TRBJ2-1; possibly TRBD1 for D (5 bases). This CDR3 contains 14 residues. Trimming took off 4 bases at V and 5 bases at J, with 12 bases between the two ends. From germline, CDR1 is WSHSY and CDR2 SAAADI. The CDR3 spells CASSVRVWDNEQFF. In nucleotides, the CDR3 is TGCGCCAGCAGTGTCAGGGTCTGGGACAATGAGCAGTTCTTC.

The chain recombines TRBV28 with TRBJ1-1, with 8 positions matching TRBD1. The trim removed 2 bases at V and 3 bases at J, leaving 8 bases unmatched. This CDR3 contains 16 residues. Germline CDR1 is MDHEN and CDR2 is SYDVKM. The CDR3 is CASSLGQGAPDTEAFF. DNA of the CDR3: TGTGCCAGCAGTTTAGGCCAGGGGGCGCCGGACACTGAAGCTTTCTTT. The full variable domain, completed using reference TRBV28 and TRBJ1-1, is DVKVTQSSRYLVKRTGEKVFLECVQDMDHENMFWYRQDPGLGLRLIYFSYDVKMKEKGDIPEGYSVSREKKERFSLILESASTNQTSMYLCASSLGQGAPDTEAFFGQGTRLTVV.

The V call is TRBV30, the J call TRBJ1-5, with D perhaps TRBD1 (6 bases). From germline, CDR1 is GTSNPN and CDR2 SVGIG (reference sequence). V was cut by 2 bases and J by 7 bases, with 21 bases left in between. The CDR3 extends over 16 amino acids. CDR3 nucleotide sequence: TGTGCCTGGAGTTCTCCGGGACACCCCGCCGGGCAGCCCCAGCATTTT. Its protein is CAWSSPGHPAGQPQHF.

The chain has TRBV10-2 and TRBJ2-2; D is ambiguous. The V end was cut by 11 bases, the J end by 2 bases, with 9 bases between. The CDR3 totals 12 residues. From germline, CDR1 is WSHSY and CDR2 SAAADI. The CDR3: CAAQTNTGELFF. CDR3 nucleotide sequence: TGCGCCGCTCAAACAAACACCGGGGAGCTGTTTTTT.

The genes are TRBV19 and TRBJ2-3; D may be TRBD2 (6 bases). The CDR3 totals 16 residues. Germline V CDR1 and CDR2: LNHDA, SQIVND (reference sequence). Trimming removed 9 bases from V and 6 bases from J, with 25 bases in between. The CDR3 loop is CASRRFRGLIPDTQYF. CDR3 bases: TGTGCCAGCCGGCGATTTCGCGGACTAATTCCCGATACGCAGTATTTT.

The chain employs TRBV18 and TRBJ1-2; 9 bases fit TRBD1. Germline CDR1 and CDR2: KGHSH and LQKENI. The V and J ends lost 4 bases and 4 bases, in that order; junction bases with no gene match: 4. This CDR3 has 14 residues. CDR3 in DNA: TGTGCCAGCTCACGGGGACAGGGCAGCTATGGCTACACCTTC. Amino acids: CASSRGQGSYGYTF.

The CDR3 nucleotides are TGCAGCGTTGATAACGGGAACTATGGCTACACCTTC. This codes for CSVDNGNYGYTF. V is TRBV29-1 and J is TRBJ1-2; no clear D gene. The V and J ends lost 3 bases and 2 bases respectively, with 7 bases between them. The CDR3 has 12 residues. The germline CDR1 and CDR2 sequences are SQVTM and ANQGSEA.

The chain is built from TRBV2 and TRBJ1-2; D uncertain. This CDR3 region has 13 residues. Germline CDR1 reads SNHLY; CDR2 reads FYNNEI. V was shortened by 4 bases and J by 0 bases, with 6 bases between the two germline ends. CDR3 DNA sequence: TGTGCCAGCAGTGGGGGAGCTAACTATGGCTACACCTTC. Translation: CASSGGANYGYTF.

This chain links TRBV5-6 with TRBJ2-7; weak D call: TRBD1 (5 bases). Germline assignment: CDR1 SGHDT and CDR2 YYEEEE. V dropped 1 base and J dropped 9 bases, with 11 bases sitting between them. This CDR3 region has 12 residues. The CDR3 loop is CASSLYVGVQYF. In DNA, the CDR3 is TGTGCCAGCAGCTTGTATGTAGGGGTGCAGTACTTC.

This clone was counted a single time. The chain has TRBV27 and TRBJ1-2; TRBD1 matches 9 bases. The CDR3 spans 15 residues. Unmatched junction bases numbered 5, after V lost 2 bases and J lost 4 bases. CDR1 MNHEY and CDR2 SMNVEV come from the germline V gene (reference sequence). The CDR3 loop is CASSLVGTGSYGYTF. The CDR3 DNA reads as TGTGCCAGCAGTTTAGTAGGGACAGGGTCCTATGGCTACACCTTC.

V and J are TRBV23-1 and TRBJ1-1, with D uncertain. TRBV23-1 is an ORF, and what it does is uncertain. The germline V and J ends were trimmed by 2 bases and 4 bases, with 5 bases remaining between them. CDR3 size: 12 residues. CDR3 DNA sequence: TGCGCCAGCAGTCAAAGGAGCACTGAAGCTTTCTTT. Translating it yields CASSQRSTEAFF.

The chain links TRBV5-1 to TRBJ2-4; 12 bases are a match to TRBD1. CDR3 length: 17 residues. Germline CDR1 reads SGHRS; CDR2 reads YFSETQ. Trimming cost V 0 bases and J 3 bases; bases outside gene matches: 4. The CDR3 region is CASSLAGTGGGKNIQYF. The CDR3, as DNA: TGCGCCAGCAGCTTGGCCGGGACAGGGGGCGGCAAAAACATTCAGTACTTC.

This clone was counted a few times. The chain carries TRBV25-1 and TRBJ1-1, with 10 bases matching TRBD1. V trimming: 4 bases; J trimming: 4 bases; junction bases outside the gene matches: 3. The CDR3 length is 14 residues. The germline V gene encodes CDR1 MGHDK and CDR2 SYGVNS. The CDR3 here is CASSGQGAVTEAFF. In nucleotides, the CDR3 is TGTGCCAGCAGTGGACAGGGGGCCGTCACTGAAGCTTTCTTT.

The gene calls are TRBV10-3 and TRBJ2-1; 8 positions match TRBD1. This CDR3 is 19 amino acids long. V shed 3 bases, J shed 1 base, and the junction held 14 bases outside the gene matches. From germline, CDR1 is ENHRY and CDR2 SYGVKD. The CDR3: CAISDPGTGFTRSYNEQFF. The DNA of the CDR3 is TGTGCCATCAGTGACCCAGGGACAGGTTTCACCAGGTCCTACAATGAGCAGTTCTTC.